This entry describes one TCR beta chain. Only in-frame clones appear in the TCRdb table, and some are missing; sequencing was by immunoSEQ multiplex PCR. The sample holds around 93,000 clones; roughly 83% are singletons and the top ten take around 8.1%. The time point denotes: peripheral blood 6 weeks after treatment start. Patients suffered from locally advanced or metastatic urothelial carcinoma. This CDR3 has 15 residues. V lost 7 bases and J lost 4; bases outside the gene matches: 9. Germline CDR1 MNHNS, CDR2 SASEGT. The sample is drawn from a study of PD-L1 blockade in urothelial cancer. This clonotype was sampled from a man between 65 and 85 years old with urothelial cancer. V is TRBV6-1 and J is TRBJ1-5; TRBD1 matches 8 bases. The source was PBMCs, collected around atezolizumab (anti-PD-L1) treatment. As DNA, the CDR3 is TGTGCCAGCAAACCGGGACAGGTCCTGAATCAGCCCCAGCATTTT. Its translation is CASKPGQVLNQPQHF.